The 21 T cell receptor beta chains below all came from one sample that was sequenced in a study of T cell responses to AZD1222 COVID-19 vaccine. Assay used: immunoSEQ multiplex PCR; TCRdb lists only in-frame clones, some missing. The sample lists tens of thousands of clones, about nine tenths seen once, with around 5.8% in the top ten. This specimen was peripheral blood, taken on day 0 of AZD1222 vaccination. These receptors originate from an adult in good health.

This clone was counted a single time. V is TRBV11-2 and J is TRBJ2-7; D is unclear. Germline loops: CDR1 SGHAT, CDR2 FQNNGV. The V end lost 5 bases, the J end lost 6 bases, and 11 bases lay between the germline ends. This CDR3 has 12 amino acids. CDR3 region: CASSPAVVEQYF. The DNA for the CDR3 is TGTGCCAGCAGCCCGGCGGTAGTCGAGCAGTACTTC. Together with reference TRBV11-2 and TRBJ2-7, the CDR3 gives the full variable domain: EAGVAQSPRYKIIEKRQSVAFWCNPISGHATLYWYQQILGQGPKLLIQFQNNGVVDDSQLPKDRFSAERLKGVDSTLKIQPAKLEDSAVYLCASSPAVVEQYFGPGTRLTVT.

CDR3 bases: TGCAGTGCTAGTGTCGGAACGAACTATGGCTACACCTTC. Amino acids: CSASVGTNYGYTF. The chain carries TRBV20-1 and TRBJ1-2, with D hard to call. Germline CDR1 is DFQATT and CDR2 is SNEGSKA (reference sequence). CDR3 length: 13 residues. Between the trimmed V and J ends, which lost 3 bases and 2 bases, there was a span of 10 bases.

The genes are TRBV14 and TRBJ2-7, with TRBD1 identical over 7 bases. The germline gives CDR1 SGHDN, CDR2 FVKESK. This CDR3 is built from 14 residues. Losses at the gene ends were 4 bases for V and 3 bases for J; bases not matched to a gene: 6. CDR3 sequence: CASSPGGHFYEQYF. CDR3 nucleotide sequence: TGTGCCAGCAGCCCAGGGGGACACTTCTACGAGCAGTACTTC.

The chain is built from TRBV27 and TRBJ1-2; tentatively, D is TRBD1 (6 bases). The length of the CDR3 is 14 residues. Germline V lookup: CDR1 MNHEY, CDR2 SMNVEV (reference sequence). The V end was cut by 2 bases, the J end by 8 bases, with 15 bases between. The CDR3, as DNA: TGTGCCAGCAGTTTAAGGGGCCGGACAGAGGGCTACACCTTC. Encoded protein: CASSLRGRTEGYTF.

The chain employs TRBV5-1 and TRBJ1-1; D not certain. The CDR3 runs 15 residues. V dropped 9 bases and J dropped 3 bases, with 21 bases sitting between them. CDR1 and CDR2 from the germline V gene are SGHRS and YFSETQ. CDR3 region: CATKEWGFGDTEAFF. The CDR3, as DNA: TGCGCCACCAAAGAATGGGGATTTGGCGACACTGAAGCTTTCTTT.

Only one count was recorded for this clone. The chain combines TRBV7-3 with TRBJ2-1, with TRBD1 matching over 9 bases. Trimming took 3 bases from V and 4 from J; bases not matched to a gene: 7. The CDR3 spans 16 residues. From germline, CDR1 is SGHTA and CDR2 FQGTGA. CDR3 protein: CASSFTGTGSYNEQFF. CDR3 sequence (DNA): TGTGCCAGCAGCTTCACCGGGACAGGGTCGTACAATGAGCAGTTCTTC.

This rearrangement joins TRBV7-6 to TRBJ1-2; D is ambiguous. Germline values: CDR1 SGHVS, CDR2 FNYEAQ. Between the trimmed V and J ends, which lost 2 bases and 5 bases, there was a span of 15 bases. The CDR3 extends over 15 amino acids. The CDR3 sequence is CASSLFPAELYGYTF. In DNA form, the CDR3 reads TGTGCCAGCAGCTTATTTCCGGCTGAGTTATATGGCTACACCTTC.

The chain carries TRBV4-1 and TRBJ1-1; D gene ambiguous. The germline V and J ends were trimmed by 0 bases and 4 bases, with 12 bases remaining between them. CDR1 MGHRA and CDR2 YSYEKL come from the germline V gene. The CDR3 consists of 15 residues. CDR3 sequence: CASSQEPRGGTEAFF. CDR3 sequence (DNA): TGCGCCAGCAGCCAAGAGCCTCGGGGTGGCACTGAAGCTTTCTTT.

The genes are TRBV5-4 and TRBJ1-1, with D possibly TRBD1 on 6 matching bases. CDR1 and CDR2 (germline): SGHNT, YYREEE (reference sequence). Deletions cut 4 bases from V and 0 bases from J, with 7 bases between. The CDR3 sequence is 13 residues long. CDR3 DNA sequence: TGTGCCAGCAGCCGGGACATGAACACTGAAGCTTTCTTT. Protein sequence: CASSRDMNTEAFF. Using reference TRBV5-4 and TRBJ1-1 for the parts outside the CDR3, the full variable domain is ETGVTQSPTHLIKTRGQQVTLRCSSQSGHNTVSWYQQALGQGPQFIFQYYREEENGRGNFPPRFSGLQFPNYSSELNVNALELDDSALYLCASSRDMNTEAFFGQGTRLTVV.

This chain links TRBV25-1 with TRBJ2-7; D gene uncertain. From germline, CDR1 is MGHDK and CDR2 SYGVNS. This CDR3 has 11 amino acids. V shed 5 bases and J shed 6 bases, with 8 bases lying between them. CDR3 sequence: CASSFLSEQYF. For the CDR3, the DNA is TGTGCCAGCAGTTTTCTAAGCGAGCAGTACTTC.

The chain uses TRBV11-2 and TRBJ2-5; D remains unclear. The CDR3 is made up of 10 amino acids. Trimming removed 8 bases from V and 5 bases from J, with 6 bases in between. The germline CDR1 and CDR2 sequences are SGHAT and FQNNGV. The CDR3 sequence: CASADETQYF. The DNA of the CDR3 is TGTGCCAGCGCCGACGAGACCCAGTACTTC.

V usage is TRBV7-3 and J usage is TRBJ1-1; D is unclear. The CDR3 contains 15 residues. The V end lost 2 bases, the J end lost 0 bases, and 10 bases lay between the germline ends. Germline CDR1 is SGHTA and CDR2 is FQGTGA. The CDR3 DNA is TGTGCCAGCAGCTTACTCTCGGTCATGAACACTGAAGCTTTCTTT. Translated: CASSLLSVMNTEAFF.

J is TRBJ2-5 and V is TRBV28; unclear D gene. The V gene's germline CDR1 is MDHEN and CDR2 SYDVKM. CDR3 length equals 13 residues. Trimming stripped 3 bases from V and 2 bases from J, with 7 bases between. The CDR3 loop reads CASSFVRQETQYF. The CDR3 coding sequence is TGTGCCAGCAGTTTTGTCAGACAAGAGACCCAGTACTTC. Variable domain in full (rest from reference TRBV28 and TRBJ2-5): DVKVTQSSRYLVKRTGEKVFLECVQDMDHENMFWYRQDPGLGLRLIYFSYDVKMKEKGDIPEGYSVSREKKERFSLILESASTNQTSMYLCASSFVRQETQYFGPGTRLLVL.

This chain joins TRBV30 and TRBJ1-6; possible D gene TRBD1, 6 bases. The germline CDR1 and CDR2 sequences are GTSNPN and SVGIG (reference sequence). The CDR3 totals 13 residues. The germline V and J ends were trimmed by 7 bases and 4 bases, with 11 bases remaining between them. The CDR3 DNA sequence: TGTGCCTTGAAGGGGGAGTATAATTCACCCCTCCACTTT. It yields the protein CALKGEYNSPLHF.

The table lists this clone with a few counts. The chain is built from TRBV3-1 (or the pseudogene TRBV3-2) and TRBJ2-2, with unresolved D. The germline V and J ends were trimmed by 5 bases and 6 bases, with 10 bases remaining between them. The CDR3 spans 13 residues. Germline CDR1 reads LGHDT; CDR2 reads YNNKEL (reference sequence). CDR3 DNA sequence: TGTGCCAGCAGCTCCATAGCCGCCGGGGAGCTGTTTTTT. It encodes CASSSIAAGELFF.

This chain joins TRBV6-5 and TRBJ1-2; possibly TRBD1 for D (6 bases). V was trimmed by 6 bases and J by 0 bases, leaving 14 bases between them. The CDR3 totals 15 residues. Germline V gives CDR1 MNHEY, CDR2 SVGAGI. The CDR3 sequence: CASRTPGAPNYGYTF. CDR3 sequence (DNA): TGTGCCAGCAGGACTCCAGGGGCCCCTAACTATGGCTACACCTTC.

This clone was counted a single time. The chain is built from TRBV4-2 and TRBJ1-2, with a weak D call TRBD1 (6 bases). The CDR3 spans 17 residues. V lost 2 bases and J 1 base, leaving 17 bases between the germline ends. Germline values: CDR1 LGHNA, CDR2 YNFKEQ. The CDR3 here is CASSQNLGDISNYGYTF. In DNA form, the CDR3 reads TGTGCCAGCAGCCAAAATCTCGGGGACATTAGTAACTATGGCTACACCTTC.

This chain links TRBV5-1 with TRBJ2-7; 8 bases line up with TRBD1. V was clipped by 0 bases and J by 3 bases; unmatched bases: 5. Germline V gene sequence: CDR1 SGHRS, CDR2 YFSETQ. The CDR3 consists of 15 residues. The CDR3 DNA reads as TGCGCCAGCAGCTTGGTGGCAGGGGGCAACTACGAGCAGTACTTC. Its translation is CASSLVAGGNYEQYF. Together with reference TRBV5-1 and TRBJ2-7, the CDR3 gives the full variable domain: KAGVTQTPRYLIKTRGQQVTLSCSPISGHRSVSWYQQTPGQGLQFLFEYFSETQRNKGNFPGRFSGRQFSNSRSEMNVSTLELGDSALYLCASSLVAGGNYEQYFGPGTRLTVT.

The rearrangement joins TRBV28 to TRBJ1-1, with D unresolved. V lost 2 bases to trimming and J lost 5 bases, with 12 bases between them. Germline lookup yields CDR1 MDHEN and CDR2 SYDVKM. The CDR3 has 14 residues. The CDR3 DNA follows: TGTGCCAGCAGTTTAAATCGGCGGGGTACTGAAGCTTTCTTT. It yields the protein CASSLNRRGTEAFF.

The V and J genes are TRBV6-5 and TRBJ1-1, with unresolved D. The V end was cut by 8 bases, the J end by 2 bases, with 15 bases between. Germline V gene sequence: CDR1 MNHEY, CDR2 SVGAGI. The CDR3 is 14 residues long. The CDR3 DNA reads TGTGCCAGCGGGTGGGGAGGCTTAAACACTGAAGCTTTCTTT. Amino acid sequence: CASGWGGLNTEAFF.

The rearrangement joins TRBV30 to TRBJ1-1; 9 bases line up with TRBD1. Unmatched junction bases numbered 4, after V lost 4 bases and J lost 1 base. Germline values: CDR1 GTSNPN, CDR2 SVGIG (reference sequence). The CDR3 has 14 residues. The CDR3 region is CAWTPGQGNTEAFF. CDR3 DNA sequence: TGTGCCTGGACACCGGGACAGGGGAACACTGAAGCTTTCTTT.